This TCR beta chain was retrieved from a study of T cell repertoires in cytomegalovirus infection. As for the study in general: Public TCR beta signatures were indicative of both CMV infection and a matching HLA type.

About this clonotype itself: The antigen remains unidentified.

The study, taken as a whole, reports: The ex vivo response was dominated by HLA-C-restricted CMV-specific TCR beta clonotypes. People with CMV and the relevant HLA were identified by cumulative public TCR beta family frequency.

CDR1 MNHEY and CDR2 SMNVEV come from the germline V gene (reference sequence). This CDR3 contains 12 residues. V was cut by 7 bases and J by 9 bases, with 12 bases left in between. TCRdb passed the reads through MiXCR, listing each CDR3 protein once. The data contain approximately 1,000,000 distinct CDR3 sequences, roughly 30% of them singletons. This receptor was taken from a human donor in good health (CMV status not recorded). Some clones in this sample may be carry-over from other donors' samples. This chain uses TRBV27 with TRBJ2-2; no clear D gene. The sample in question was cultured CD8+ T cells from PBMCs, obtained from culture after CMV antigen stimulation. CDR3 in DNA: TGTGCCAGCAAAGAAGGGAACAGGGAGCTGTTTTTT. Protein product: CASKEGNRELFF.